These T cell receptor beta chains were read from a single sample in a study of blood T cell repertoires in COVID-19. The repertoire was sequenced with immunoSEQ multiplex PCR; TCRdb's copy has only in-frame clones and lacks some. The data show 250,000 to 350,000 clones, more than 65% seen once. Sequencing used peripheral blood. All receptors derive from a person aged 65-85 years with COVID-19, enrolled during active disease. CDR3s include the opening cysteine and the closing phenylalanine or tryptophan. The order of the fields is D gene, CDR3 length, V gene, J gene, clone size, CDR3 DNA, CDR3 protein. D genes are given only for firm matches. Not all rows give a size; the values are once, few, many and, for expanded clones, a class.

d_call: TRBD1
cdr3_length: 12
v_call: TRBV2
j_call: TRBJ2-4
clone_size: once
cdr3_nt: TGTGCCAGCAGTGGACAGGGGAACATTCAGTACTTC
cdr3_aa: CASSGQGNIQYF

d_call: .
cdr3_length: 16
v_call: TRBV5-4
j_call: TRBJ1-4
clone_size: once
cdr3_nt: TGTGCCAGCAGCTTGGCCAGGGGCGCAACTAATGAAAAACTGTTTTTT
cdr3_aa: CASSLARGATNEKLFF

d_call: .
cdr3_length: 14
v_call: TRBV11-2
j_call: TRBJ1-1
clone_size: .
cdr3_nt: TGTGCCAGCAGCCTACAGGGAACCGACACTGAAGCTTTCTTT
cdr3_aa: CASSLQGTDTEAFF

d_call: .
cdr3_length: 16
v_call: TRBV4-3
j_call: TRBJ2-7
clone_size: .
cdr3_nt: TGCGCCAGCAGCCAAGGGACGGGAGCTTCACCCTACGAGCAGTACTTC
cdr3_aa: CASSQGTGASPYEQYF

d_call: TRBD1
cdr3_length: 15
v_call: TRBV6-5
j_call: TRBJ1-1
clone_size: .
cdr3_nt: TGTGCCAGCAGTCCACAACAGGGGTTGGAGGCTGAAGCTTTCTTT
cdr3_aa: CASSPQQGLEAEAFF

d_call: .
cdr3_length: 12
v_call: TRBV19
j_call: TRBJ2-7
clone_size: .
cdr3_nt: TGTGCCAGTAGTAGAGGGACCTACGAGCAGTACTTC
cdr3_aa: CASSRGTYEQYF

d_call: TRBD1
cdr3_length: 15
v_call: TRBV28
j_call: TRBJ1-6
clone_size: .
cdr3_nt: TGTGCCAGCAGTGACCGAACAGGGGTTCATTCACCCCTCCACTTT
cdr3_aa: CASSDRTGVHSPLHF

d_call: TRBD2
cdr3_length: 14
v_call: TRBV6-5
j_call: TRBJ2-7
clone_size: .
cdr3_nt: TGTGCCAGCAATACAGCGGGAGGGTCCTACGAGCAGTACTTC
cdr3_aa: CASNTAGGSYEQYF

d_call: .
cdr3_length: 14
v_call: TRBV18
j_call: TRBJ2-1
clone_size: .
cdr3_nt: TGTGCCAGCTCGCTCCGGGTGTGGGACAATGAGCAGTTCTTC
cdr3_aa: CASSLRVWDNEQFF

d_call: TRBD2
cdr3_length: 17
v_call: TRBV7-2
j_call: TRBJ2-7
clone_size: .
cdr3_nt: TGTGCCAGCAGCTTAGCCGGGCCAGCGGGAGGGTCCGACGAGCAGTACTTC
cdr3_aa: CASSLAGPAGGSDEQYF

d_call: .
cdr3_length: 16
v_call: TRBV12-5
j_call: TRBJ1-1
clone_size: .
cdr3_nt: TGTGCTAGTGGTTTGGTACGTGGAGGGGTGGTCACTGAAGCTTTCTTT
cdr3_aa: CASGLVRGGVVTEAFF

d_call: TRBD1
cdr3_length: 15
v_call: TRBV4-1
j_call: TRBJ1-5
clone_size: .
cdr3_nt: TGCGCCAGCAGCCAAGGGGACAGGGACGGTCAGCCCCAGCATTTT
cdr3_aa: CASSQGDRDGQPQHF

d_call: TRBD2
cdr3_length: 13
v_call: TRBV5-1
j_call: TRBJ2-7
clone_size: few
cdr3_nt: TGCGCCAGCAGGGCTAGCGGAACCTACGAGCAGTACTTC
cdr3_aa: CASRASGTYEQYF

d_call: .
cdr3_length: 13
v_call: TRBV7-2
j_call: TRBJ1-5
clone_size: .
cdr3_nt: TGTGCCAGCAGCAACCGACAGAATCAGCCCCAGCATTTT
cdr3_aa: CASSNRQNQPQHF

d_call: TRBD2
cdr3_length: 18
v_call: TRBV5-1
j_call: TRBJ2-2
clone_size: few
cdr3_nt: TGCGCCAGCAGAGCGATACTAGCGGGGGGGCAAATCACCGGGGAGCTGTTTTTT
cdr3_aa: CASRAILAGGQITGELFF

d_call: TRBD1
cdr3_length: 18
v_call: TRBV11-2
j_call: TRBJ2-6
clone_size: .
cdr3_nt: TGTGCCAGCAGCGATTCGGGACAGGGGGAGGCTGGGGCCAACGTCCTGACTTTC
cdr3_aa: CASSDSGQGEAGANVLTF

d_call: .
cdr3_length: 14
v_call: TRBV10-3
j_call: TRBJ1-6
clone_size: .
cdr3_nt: TGTGCCATCAGTGAGTCGAGAGCAAATTCACCCCTCCACTTT
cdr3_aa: CAISESRANSPLHF

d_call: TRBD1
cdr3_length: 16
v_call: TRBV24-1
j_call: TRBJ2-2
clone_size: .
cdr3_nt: TGTGCCACCAGTGATCGCAGGGGGCTTAACACCGGGGAGCTGTTTTTT
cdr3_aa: CATSDRRGLNTGELFF

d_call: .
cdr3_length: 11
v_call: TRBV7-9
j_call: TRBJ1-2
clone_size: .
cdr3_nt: TGTGCCAGCTCAGGGCTCTATGGCTACACCTTC
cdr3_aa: CASSGLYGYTF

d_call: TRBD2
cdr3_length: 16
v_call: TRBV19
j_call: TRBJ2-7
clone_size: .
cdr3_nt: TGTGCCAGTAGTAACCGGTGGGGACTAGCGGCCTACGAGCAGTACTTC
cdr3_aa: CASSNRWGLAAYEQYF

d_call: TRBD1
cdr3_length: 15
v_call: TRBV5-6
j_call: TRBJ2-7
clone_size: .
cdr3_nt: TGTGCCAGCAGCTTCCGGGACAGGCCTTTATACGAGCAGTACTTC
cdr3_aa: CASSFRDRPLYEQYF

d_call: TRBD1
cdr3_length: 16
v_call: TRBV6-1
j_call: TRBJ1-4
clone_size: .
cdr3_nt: TGTGCCAGCAGTGAAGTTCCGGGACAGGGGATTGAAAAACTGTTTTTT
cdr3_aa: CASSEVPGQGIEKLFF

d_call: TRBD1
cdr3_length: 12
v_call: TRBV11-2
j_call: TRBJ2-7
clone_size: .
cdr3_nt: TGTGCCAGCATCGGACAGGGCTACGAGCAGTACTTC
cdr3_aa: CASIGQGYEQYF

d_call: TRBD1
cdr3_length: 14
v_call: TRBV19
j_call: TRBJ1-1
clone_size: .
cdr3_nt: TGTGCCAGCAGGGGGTCCCATCTAAACACTGAAGCTTTCTTT
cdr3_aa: CASRGSHLNTEAFF

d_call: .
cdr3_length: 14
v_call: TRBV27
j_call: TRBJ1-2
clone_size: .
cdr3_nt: TGTGCCAGCAGTTTATCCCCGCAGGGGAATGGCTACACCTTC
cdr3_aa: CASSLSPQGNGYTF

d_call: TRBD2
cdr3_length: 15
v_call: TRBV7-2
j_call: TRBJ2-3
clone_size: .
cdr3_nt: TGTGCCAGCAAATGGACTAGCGGGAGCCCAGATACGCAGTATTTT
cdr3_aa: CASKWTSGSPDTQYF

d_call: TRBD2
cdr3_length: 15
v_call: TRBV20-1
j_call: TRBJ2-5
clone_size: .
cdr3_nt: TGCAGTGCTAGTAACAGCGGGGGGGCCCAGGAGACCCAGTACTTC
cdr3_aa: CSASNSGGAQETQYF

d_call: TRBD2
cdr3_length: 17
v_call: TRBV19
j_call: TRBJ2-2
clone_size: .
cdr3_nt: TGTGCCAGTAGCCTAGAAAGCGGGAGGTTGAACACCGGGGAGCTGTTTTTT
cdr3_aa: CASSLESGRLNTGELFF

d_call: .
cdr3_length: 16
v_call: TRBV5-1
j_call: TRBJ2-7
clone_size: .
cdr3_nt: TGCGCCAGCAGCTTGGAAGGTCTAGTAGTAAGCTACGAGCAGTACTTC
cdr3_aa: CASSLEGLVVSYEQYF

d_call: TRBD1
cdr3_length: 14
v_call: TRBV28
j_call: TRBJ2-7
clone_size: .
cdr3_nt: TGTGCCAGCACTAGAACAGGGGGTCTGTCCGAGCAGTACTTC
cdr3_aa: CASTRTGGLSEQYF

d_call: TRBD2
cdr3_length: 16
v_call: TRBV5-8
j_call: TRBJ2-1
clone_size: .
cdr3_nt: TGTGCCAGCAGCTTAGGACGGCTAGCGGGATTTAATGAGCAGTTCTTC
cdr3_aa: CASSLGRLAGFNEQFF

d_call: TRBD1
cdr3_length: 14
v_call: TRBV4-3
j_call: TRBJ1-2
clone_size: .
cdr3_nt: TGCGCCAGCAGCCCGGGACAGAATAACTATGGCTACACCTTC
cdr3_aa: CASSPGQNNYGYTF

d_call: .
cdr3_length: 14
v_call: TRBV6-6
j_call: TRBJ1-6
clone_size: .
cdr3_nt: TGTGCCAGCAGTTTAGGGGGTAATAATTCACCCCTCCACTTT
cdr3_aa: CASSLGGNNSPLHF

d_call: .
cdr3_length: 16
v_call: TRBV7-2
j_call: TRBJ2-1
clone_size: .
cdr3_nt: TGTGCCAGCAGCTTATCGGGGTCTAGTACTCCCAATGAGCAGTTCTTC
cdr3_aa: CASSLSGSSTPNEQFF

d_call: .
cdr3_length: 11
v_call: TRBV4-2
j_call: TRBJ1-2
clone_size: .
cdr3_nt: TGTGCCAGCAGCCGGCAATATGGCTACACCTTC
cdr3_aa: CASSRQYGYTF

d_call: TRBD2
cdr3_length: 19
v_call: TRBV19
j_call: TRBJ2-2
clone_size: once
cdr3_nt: TGTGCCAGTAGTATACTGCGGCTAGCGGGGGCCTCGAACACCGGGGAGCTGTTTTTT
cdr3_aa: CASSILRLAGASNTGELFF

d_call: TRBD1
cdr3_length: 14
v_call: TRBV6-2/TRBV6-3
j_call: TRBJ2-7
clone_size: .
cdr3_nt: TGTGCCAGCAGTTACTCCGGGACAGGGGTCGAGCAGTACTTC
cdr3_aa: CASSYSGTGVEQYF

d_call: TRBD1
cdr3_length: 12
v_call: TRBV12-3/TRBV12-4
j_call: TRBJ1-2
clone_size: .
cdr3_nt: TGTGCCAGCAGCAGGGGGGTTTATGGCTACACCTTC
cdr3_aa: CASSRGVYGYTF

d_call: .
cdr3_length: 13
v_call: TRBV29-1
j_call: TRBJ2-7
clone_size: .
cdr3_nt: TGCAGCGTCGCGACTTTATCCACCTACGAGCAGTACTTC
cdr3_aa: CSVATLSTYEQYF

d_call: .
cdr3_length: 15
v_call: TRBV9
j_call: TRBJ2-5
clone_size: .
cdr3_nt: TGTGCCAGCAGCCCCCCCACGGGGGGCTGGGAGACCCAGTACTTC
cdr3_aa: CASSPPTGGWETQYF

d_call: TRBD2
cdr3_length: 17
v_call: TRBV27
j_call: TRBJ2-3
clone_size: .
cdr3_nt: TGTGCCAGCAGTCGACTAGCGGGAGGCGGGGTGACAGATACGCAGTATTTT
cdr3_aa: CASSRLAGGGVTDTQYF